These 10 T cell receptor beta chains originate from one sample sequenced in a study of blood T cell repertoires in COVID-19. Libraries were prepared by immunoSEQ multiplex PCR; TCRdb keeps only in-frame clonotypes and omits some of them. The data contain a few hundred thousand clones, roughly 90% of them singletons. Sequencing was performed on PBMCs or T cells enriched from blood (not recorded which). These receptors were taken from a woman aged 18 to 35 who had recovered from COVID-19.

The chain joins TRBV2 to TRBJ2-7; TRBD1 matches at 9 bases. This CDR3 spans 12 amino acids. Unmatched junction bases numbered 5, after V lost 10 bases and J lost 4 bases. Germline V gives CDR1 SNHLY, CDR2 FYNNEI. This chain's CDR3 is CAINRGPYEQYF. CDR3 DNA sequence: TGTGCCATCAACAGGGGGCCGTACGAGCAGTACTTC.

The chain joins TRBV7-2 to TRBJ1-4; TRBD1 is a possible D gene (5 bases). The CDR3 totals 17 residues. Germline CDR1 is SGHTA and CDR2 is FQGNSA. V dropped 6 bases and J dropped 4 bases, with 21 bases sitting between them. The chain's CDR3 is CASSPRVGGLSNEKLFF. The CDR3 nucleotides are TGTGCCAGCAGTCCCAGGGTGGGGGGGTTGAGTAATGAAAAACTGTTTTTT.

Here the CDR3 DNA reads TGTGCCAGCAGCTTCTGGGGCCGCACTGAAGCTTTCTTT. Translation: CASSFWGRTEAFF. The rearrangement joins TRBV7-9 to TRBJ1-1; perhaps TRBD1 as D (5 bases). This CDR3 has 13 amino acids. V was trimmed by 3 bases and J by 4 bases, leaving 9 bases between them. Germline V gene data show CDR1 as SEHNR and CDR2 as FQNEAQ (reference sequence).

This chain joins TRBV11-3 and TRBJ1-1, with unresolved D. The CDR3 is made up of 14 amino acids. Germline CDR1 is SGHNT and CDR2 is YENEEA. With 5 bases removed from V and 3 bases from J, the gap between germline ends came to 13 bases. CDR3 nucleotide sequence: TGTGCCAGCAGCGTACGGGGAGGGCACACTGAAGCTTTCTTT. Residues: CASSVRGGHTEAFF.

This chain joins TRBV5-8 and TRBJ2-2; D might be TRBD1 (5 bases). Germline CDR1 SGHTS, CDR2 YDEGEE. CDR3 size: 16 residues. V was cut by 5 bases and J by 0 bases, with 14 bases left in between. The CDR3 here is CASRQHRFANTGELFF. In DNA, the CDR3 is TGTGCCAGCAGACAGCACAGGTTCGCGAACACCGGGGAGCTGTTTTTT.

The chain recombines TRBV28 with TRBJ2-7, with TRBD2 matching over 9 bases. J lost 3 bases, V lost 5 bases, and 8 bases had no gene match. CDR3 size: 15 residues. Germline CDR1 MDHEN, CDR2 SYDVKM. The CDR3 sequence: CASSAYVSGGYEQYF. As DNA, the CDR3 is TGTGCCAGCAGTGCATATGTTAGCGGGGGCTACGAGCAGTACTTC. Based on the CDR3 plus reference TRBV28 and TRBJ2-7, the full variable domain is DVKVTQSSRYLVKRTGEKVFLECVQDMDHENMFWYRQDPGLGLRLIYFSYDVKMKEKGDIPEGYSVSREKKERFSLILESASTNQTSMYLCASSAYVSGGYEQYFGPGTRLTVT.

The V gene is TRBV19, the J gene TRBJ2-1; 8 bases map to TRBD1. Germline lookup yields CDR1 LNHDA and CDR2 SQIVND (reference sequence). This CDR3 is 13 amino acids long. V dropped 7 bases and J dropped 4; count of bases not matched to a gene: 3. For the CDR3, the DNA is TGTGCCAGTATCCGACAGGGGTACAATGAGCAGTTCTTC. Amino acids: CASIRQGYNEQFF.

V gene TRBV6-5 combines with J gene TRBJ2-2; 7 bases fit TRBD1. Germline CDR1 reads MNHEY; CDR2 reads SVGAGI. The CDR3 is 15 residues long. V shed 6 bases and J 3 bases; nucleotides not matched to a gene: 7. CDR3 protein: CASSPRTGDTGELFF. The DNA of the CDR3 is TGTGCCAGCAGCCCGCGGACAGGTGACACCGGGGAGCTGTTTTTT.

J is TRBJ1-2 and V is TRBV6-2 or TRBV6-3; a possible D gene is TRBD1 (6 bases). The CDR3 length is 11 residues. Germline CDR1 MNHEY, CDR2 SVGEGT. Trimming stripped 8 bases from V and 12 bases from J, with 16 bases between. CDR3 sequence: CASRSYREHTF. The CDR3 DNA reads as TGTGCCAGCCGTTCGTACAGGGAGCACACCTTC.

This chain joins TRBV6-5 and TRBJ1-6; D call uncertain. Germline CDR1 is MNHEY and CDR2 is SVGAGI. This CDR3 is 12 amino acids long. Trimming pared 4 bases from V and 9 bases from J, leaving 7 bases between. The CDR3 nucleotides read TGTGCCAGCAGTTTCCCTCTTTCACCCCTCCACTTT. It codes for CASSFPLSPLHF.